This TCR beta chain originates from a study of T cells after yellow fever vaccination. Germline V gene lookup returns CDR1 DFQATT and CDR2 SNEGSKA (reference sequence). V lost 1 base to trimming and J lost 1 base, with 12 bases between them. This CDR3 comprises 15 residues. TCRdb itself ran the 5' RACE reads through MiXCR, one entry per CDR3 protein. The profile shows about 500,000 distinct CDR3 sequences, roughly a sixth of them singletons. The input for sequencing was PBMCs, taken roughly 5 days after the first yellow fever vaccination. The J gene is TRBJ2-3, the V gene TRBV20-1; D remains unclear. The clonotype originates from a man between 18 and 35 years old who received the YFV17D yellow fever vaccine. The CDR3 DNA sequence: TGCAGTGCTAGAGTTGAAGGATGGGGCACAGATACGCAGTATTTT. This codes for CSARVEGWGTDTQYF.